These 9 T cell receptor beta chains came from one sample sequenced in a study of CD8 T cells in Susac syndrome. An amount of RNA that ranged from roughly 0.45 to 1 ug was reverse transcribed with random hexamers. From the immunoSEQ multiplex PCR reads, TCRdb called clonotypes with MiXCR, one entry per CDR3 protein. The data contain under 200,000 distinct CDR3 sequences, 90% to 95% of them singletons. Sequenced sample: CD4+ T cells from PBMCs. The receptors stem from a human donor with Susac syndrome.

The rearrangement links TRBV9 to TRBJ1-1; TRBD1 matches at 9 bases. The CDR3 extends over 14 amino acids. V lost 3 bases to trimming and J lost 3 bases; unmatched junction nucleotides: 3. Germline values: CDR1 SGDLS, CDR2 YYNGEE. CDR3 nucleotides: TGTGCCAGCAGCGGGCGGGACAGGGACACTGAAGCTTTCTTT. This codes for CASSGRDRDTEAFF. Together with reference TRBV9 and TRBJ1-1, the CDR3 gives the full variable domain: DSGVTQTPKHLITATGQRVTLRCSPRSGDLSVYWYQQSLDQGLQFLIQYYNGEERAKGNILERFSAQQFPDLHSELNLSSLELGDSALYFCASSGRDRDTEAFFGQGTRLTVV.

CDR3 DNA: TGCAGTGCTAGAGGGTCAGCAGGGACCTCCTACGAGCAGTACTTC. Residues: CSARGSAGTSYEQYF. This chain uses TRBV20-1 with TRBJ2-7, with D perhaps assigned TRBD1 or TRBD2 (5 bases each). The CDR3 is 15 residues long. V gave up 1 base and J gave up 0 bases, with 13 bases separating them. Germline assignment: CDR1 DFQATT and CDR2 SNEGSKA (reference sequence).

The chain uses TRBV19 and TRBJ1-2; no clear D gene. The V end lost 3 bases, the J end lost 5 bases, and 13 bases lay between the germline ends. The V gene's germline CDR1 is LNHDA and CDR2 SQIVND (reference sequence). This CDR3 has 14 residues. The CDR3 is CASSIKDGPYGYTF. The CDR3 coding sequence is TGTGCCAGTAGTATTAAAGACGGTCCATATGGCTACACCTTC.

V gene TRBV5-1 combines with J gene TRBJ2-1; 7 nucleotides match TRBD2. V lost 6 bases, J lost 5 bases, and 8 bases stayed unmatched. The CDR3 is made up of 14 amino acids. Germline assignment: CDR1 SGHRS and CDR2 YFSETQ. In nucleotides, the CDR3 is TGCGCCAGCAAAGTCCTAGCGGTGAACAATGAGCAGTTCTTC. Translating gives CASKVLAVNNEQFF.

CDR3 DNA sequence: TGTGCCAGCAAGGCCGCAGGGGAGGGACATTCACCCCTCCACTTT. Its protein product is CASKAAGEGHSPLHF. The chain links TRBV2 to TRBJ1-6, with a weak D call TRBD1 (6 bases). Germline values: CDR1 SNHLY, CDR2 FYNNEI. The V and J ends lost 7 bases and 8 bases respectively, with 18 bases between them. The CDR3 is made up of 15 amino acids.

The V and J genes are TRBV12-5 and TRBJ1-2; D is uncertain. Germline CDR1 is LGHNT and CDR2 is FRNRAP. This CDR3 is 14 amino acids long. Trimming shortened V by 2 bases and J by 7 bases, and 14 bases separated the two germline ends. Here the CDR3 DNA reads TGTGCTAGTGGTTTGAACTCAGGTAGAGGTGGCTACACCTTC. It codes for CASGLNSGRGGYTF.

This clonotype was detected only a few times. This rearrangement joins TRBV20-1 to TRBJ2-5, with D unresolved. The V end was cut by 3 bases, the J end by 6 bases, with 11 bases between. CDR3 length: 12 amino acids. Germline V gene sequence: CDR1 DFQATT, CDR2 SNEGSKA (reference sequence). CDR3 nucleotide sequence: TGCAGTGCTAGTCATGGATGGAAGACCCAGTACTTC. Translation: CSASHGWKTQYF.

In its sample, this clonotype was seen once. The J gene is TRBJ2-2, the V gene TRBV30, with a possible D match to TRBD2 (7 bases). V was clipped by 5 bases and J by 3 bases, with 16 bases between them. The CDR3 covers 15 residues. Germline CDR1 reads GTSNPN; CDR2 reads SVGIG (reference sequence). The CDR3 here is CAWLGRGPYTGELFF. DNA of the CDR3: TGTGCCTGGCTTGGGCGGGGGCCTTACACCGGGGAGCTGTTTTTT. Looking up the rest from reference TRBV30 and TRBJ2-2 gives the full variable domain: SQTIHQWPATLVQPVGSPLSLECTVEGTSNPNLYWYRQAAGRGLQLLFYSVGIGQISSEVPQNLSASRPQDRQFILSSKKLLLSDSGFYLCAWLGRGPYTGELFFGEGSRLTVL.

This chain uses TRBV5-1 with TRBJ2-7; TRBD2 aligns across 9 bases. Germline-derived CDR1 and CDR2 are SGHRS and YFSETQ. V trimming: 1 base; J trimming: 5 bases; junction bases outside the gene matches: 7. The CDR3 is made up of 15 amino acids. This CDR3 reads CASSLTPGLAHEQYF. CDR3 coding DNA: TGCGCCAGCAGCTTGACACCGGGACTAGCCCACGAGCAGTACTTC.